This is a list of T cell receptor beta chains from one sample in a study of T cell repertoires in cytomegalovirus infection. From the reads, TCRdb called clonotypes with MiXCR, one entry per CDR3 protein. The sample contains about 260,000 distinct CDR3 sequences, around 15% of which appear only once. Sequenced material: PBMCs. These receptors all come from a human donor in good health (CMV status not recorded). Some clones in this sample may be carry-over from other donors' samples. The CDR3 runs from the conserved cysteine through the conserved F or W. The D gene is left open where the match is weak. Some rows mark clone size as missing; the rest say once, few, many or name a class of expanded clone.

j_call d_call v_call clone_size cdr3_aa cdr3_nt
TRBJ2-2 TRBD2 TRBV7-2 many CASSLAPTSGRTAGELFF TGTGCCAGCAGCTTAGCCCCTACTAGCGGGAGAACGGCCGGGGAGCTGTTTTTT
TRBJ2-1 TRBD2 TRBV5-1 few CASSLQLPSGAYNEQFF TGCGCCAGCAGCTTGCAACTTCCTAGCGGAGCTTACAATGAGCAGTTCTTC
TRBJ1-1 NA TRBV2 many CASRAGGSGLKDAFF TGTGCCAGCAGGGCCGGTGGAAGCGGCCTTAAAGACGCTTTCTTT
TRBJ2-6 NA TRBV5-6 many CASSLRVTNVLTF TGTGCCAGCAGCTTGAGGGTTACCAACGTCCTGACTTTC
TRBJ2-3 NA TRBV20-1 few CSARSGHTDTQYF TGCAGTGCTAGGAGCGGGCACACAGATACGCAGTATTTT
TRBJ1-5 TRBD1 TRBV5-1 few CASSFGGQGRNQPQHF TGCGCCAGCAGCTTCGGTGGACAGGGGCGGAATCAGCCCCAGCATTTT
TRBJ2-2 NA TRBV28 few CASSFGSANTGELFF TGTGCCAGCAGTTTTGGTAGCGCGAACACCGGGGAGCTGTTTTTT
TRBJ2-7 TRBD2 TRBV7-8 many CASSFNTGTSGSEQYF TGTGCCAGCAGCTTTAATACCGGGACTAGCGGGAGCGAGCAGTACTTC
TRBJ1-1 NA TRBV29-1 NA CSVHHGGVNTEAFF TGCAGCGTCCATCATGGCGGTGTGAACACTGAAGCTTTCTTT
TRBJ2-7 NA TRBV7-6 many CASSLAPDSSYEQYF TGTGCCAGCAGCTTAGCCCCGGACTCTTCCTACGAGCAGTACTTC
TRBJ2-1 TRBD2 TRBV4-3 few CASSERLAGISYNEQFF TGCGCCAGCAGCGAACGACTAGCGGGTATATCCTACAATGAGCAGTTCTTC
TRBJ2-5 NA TRBV28 few CASRGRETQYF TGTGCCAGCAGGGGGCGAGAGACCCAGTACTTC
TRBJ2-1 TRBD2 TRBV29-1 NA CSEGLAGTAGQFF TGCAGCGAGGGACTAGCGGGGACCGCGGGGCAGTTCTTC
TRBJ2-7 TRBD2 TRBV29-1 NA CSVGLAEKRYEQYF TGCAGCGTTGGACTAGCGGAGAAGCGCTACGAGCAGTACTTC
TRBJ1-1 TRBD1 TRBV7-6 many CASSPPGQGAYTEAFF TGTGCCAGCAGCCCGCCGGGGCAGGGGGCGTACACTGAAGCTTTCTTT
TRBJ2-1 NA TRBV15 many CATSRVRGSSYNEQFF TGTGCCACCAGCAGAGTTAGGGGGAGCTCCTACAATGAGCAGTTCTTC
TRBJ1-5 NA TRBV24-1 many CATRARGGQPQHF TGTGCCACCCGGGCCAGGGGCGGTCAGCCCCAGCATTTT